Listed below are T cell receptor beta chains from one sample, sequenced in a study of T cell repertoires in cytomegalovirus infection. TCRdb recomputed calls from the reads with MiXCR, one row per CDR3 protein. The data contain under 300,000 distinct CDR3 sequences, roughly an eighth of them singletons. The material sequenced was PBMCs. These receptors came from a human donor in good health (CMV status not recorded). Some clones in this sample may be carry-over from other donors' samples. Both conserved end residues are part of each CDR3. The order of the fields is J gene, clone size, V gene, D gene, CDR3 DNA, CDR3 protein. The D gene is left open where the match is weak. Size is stated for part of the rows, as once, few or many counts, or as a class when the clone is expanded.

j_gene: TRBJ2-2; abundance: NA; v_gene: TRBV15; d_gene: NA; CDR3nt: TGTGCCACCAGCAGAGAAGGGCTTCACACCGGGGAGCTGTTTTTT; CDR3aa: CATSREGLHTGELFF
j_gene: TRBJ2-7; abundance: NA; v_gene: TRBV4-3; d_gene: TRBD1; CDR3nt: TGCGCCAGCAGCCACTCGCCCGGGACAGGGGGATCCTACGAGCAGTACTTC; CDR3aa: CASSHSPGTGGSYEQYF
j_gene: TRBJ2-3; abundance: NA; v_gene: TRBV28; d_gene: NA; CDR3nt: TGTGCCAGCAGGCTTAACCCGACAGTTTCAGATACGCAGTATTTT; CDR3aa: CASRLNPTVSDTQYF
j_gene: TRBJ2-7; abundance: many; v_gene: TRBV20-1; d_gene: NA; CDR3nt: TGCAGTGCTAGCGGGGGTGGGCTCTACGAGCAGTACTTC; CDR3aa: CSASGGGLYEQYF
j_gene: TRBJ2-5; abundance: many; v_gene: TRBV7-6; d_gene: NA; CDR3nt: TGTGCCAGCAGCCAAGTTGAAGAGACCCAGTACTTC; CDR3aa: CASSQVEETQYF
j_gene: TRBJ2-7; abundance: many; v_gene: TRBV7-2; d_gene: NA; CDR3nt: TGTGCCAGCAGCTTAGACGGAAAAAGCTCCTACGAGCAGTACTTC; CDR3aa: CASSLDGKSSYEQYF
j_gene: TRBJ2-5; abundance: many; v_gene: TRBV11-2; d_gene: NA; CDR3nt: TGTGCCAGCACAATTGGTCTGCGGGGAAAAGAGACCCAGTACTTC; CDR3aa: CASTIGLRGKETQYF
j_gene: TRBJ2-7; abundance: many; v_gene: TRBV7-2; d_gene: NA; CDR3nt: TGTGCCAGCAGCCACGGACAGCCAGCCTACGAGCAGTACTTC; CDR3aa: CASSHGQPAYEQYF
j_gene: TRBJ2-1; abundance: few; v_gene: TRBV6-1; d_gene: NA; CDR3nt: TGTGCCAGCAGTTATTCAGGAATAGGAGCGATCTTC; CDR3aa: CASSYSGIGAIF
j_gene: TRBJ1-4; abundance: many; v_gene: TRBV11-2; d_gene: NA; CDR3nt: TGTGCCAGCAGCTTCCGGCTGTTAGCGAATGAAAAACTGTTTTTT; CDR3aa: CASSFRLLANEKLFF
j_gene: TRBJ2-1; abundance: many; v_gene: TRBV20-1; d_gene: TRBD1; CDR3nt: TGCAGTGCTAGAGAAGACCGGGACAGGGGGCTTGGGATGGATGAGCAGTTCTTC; CDR3aa: CSAREDRDRGLGMDEQFF
j_gene: TRBJ2-2; abundance: many; v_gene: TRBV6-1; d_gene: NA; CDR3nt: TGTGCCAGCAGTGAACAGGGGCGAGGCACCGGGGAGCTGTTTTTT; CDR3aa: CASSEQGRGTGELFF
j_gene: TRBJ2-4; abundance: many; v_gene: TRBV6-2/TRBV6-3; d_gene: NA; CDR3nt: TGTGCCAGCAGTGCCCCACTGGGGCAGAGGAACATTCAGTACTTC; CDR3aa: CASSAPLGQRNIQYF
j_gene: TRBJ1-3; abundance: many; v_gene: TRBV7-9; d_gene: TRBD1; CDR3nt: TGTGCCAGCAGCTTAGGACAGGGTTTAAACTCTGGAAACACCATATATTTT; CDR3aa: CASSLGQGLNSGNTIYF
j_gene: TRBJ1-2; abundance: few; v_gene: TRBV28; d_gene: NA; CDR3nt: TGTGCCAGCAGTGGACACTCCAACTATGGCTACACCTTC; CDR3aa: CASSGHSNYGYTF
j_gene: TRBJ2-3; abundance: many; v_gene: TRBV7-2; d_gene: NA; CDR3nt: TGTGCCAGCAGCTCCCTACATCAAGTCACAGATACGCAGTATTTT; CDR3aa: CASSSLHQVTDTQYF
j_gene: TRBJ1-6; abundance: many; v_gene: TRBV27; d_gene: TRBD1; CDR3nt: TGTGCCAGCAGTTCCACAGGGGAGCGCTTTTCGACCCTCCACTTT; CDR3aa: CASSSTGERFSTLHF
j_gene: TRBJ2-2; abundance: few; v_gene: TRBV2; d_gene: NA; CDR3nt: TGTGCCAGCAGTGAGAACGGGGGAACTGGCGGGGAGCTGTTTTTT; CDR3aa: CASSENGGTGGELFF
j_gene: TRBJ2-6; abundance: NA; v_gene: TRBV4-2; d_gene: TRBD2; CDR3nt: TGTGCCAGCAATACAGATAGCGGGGGGGCGTCCGGGGCCAACGTCCTGACTTTC; CDR3aa: CASNTDSGGASGANVLTF
j_gene: TRBJ1-5; abundance: many; v_gene: TRBV7-8; d_gene: NA; CDR3nt: TGTGCCAGCAGCGGCGGACAGCTATATCAGCCCCAGCATTTT; CDR3aa: CASSGGQLYQPQHF
j_gene: TRBJ1-5; abundance: NA; v_gene: TRBV19; d_gene: NA; CDR3nt: TGTGCCAGTAGTGCCCAGGGGCGTCAGCCCCAGCATTTT; CDR3aa: CASSAQGRQPQHF
j_gene: TRBJ1-5; abundance: many; v_gene: TRBV7-8; d_gene: NA; CDR3nt: TGTGCCAGCAGCTTAGGGACCCCAGGAAATCAGCCCCAGCATTTT; CDR3aa: CASSLGTPGNQPQHF
j_gene: TRBJ2-5; abundance: many; v_gene: TRBV7-8; d_gene: TRBD2; CDR3nt: TGTGCCAGCAGCCCTACCGGGACTAGAAAAGAGACCCAGTACTTC; CDR3aa: CASSPTGTRKETQYF
j_gene: TRBJ1-2; abundance: NA; v_gene: TRBV7-2; d_gene: NA; CDR3nt: TGTGCCAGCAGCTTAAATCAGGCAGGAAGAAGCTACACCTTC; CDR3aa: CASSLNQAGRSYTF
j_gene: TRBJ2-2; abundance: few; v_gene: TRBV4-3; d_gene: NA; CDR3nt: TGCGCCAGCAGCCAAGATCGGGGAGGATACACCGGGGAGCTGTTTTTT; CDR3aa: CASSQDRGGYTGELFF
j_gene: TRBJ2-2; abundance: NA; v_gene: TRBV28; d_gene: TRBD1; CDR3nt: TGTGCCAGCGGACAGGGGGCATCGGGGGAGCTGTTTTTT; CDR3aa: CASGQGASGELFF
j_gene: TRBJ2-1; abundance: many; v_gene: TRBV6-2/TRBV6-3; d_gene: NA; CDR3nt: TGTGCCAGCAGTTACTCGAATTTCCGAGGGAGAACCTACAATGAGCAGTTCTTC; CDR3aa: CASSYSNFRGRTYNEQFF
j_gene: TRBJ1-2; abundance: NA; v_gene: TRBV2; d_gene: TRBD1; CDR3nt: TGTGCCAGCAGTGATGGGACAGGGGGCGCAGGGGATGGCTACACCTTC; CDR3aa: CASSDGTGGAGDGYTF
j_gene: TRBJ2-3; abundance: few; v_gene: TRBV28; d_gene: TRBD2; CDR3nt: TGTGCCAGCACGGGTCTAGCGGGAGTGTTCACAGATACGCAGTATTTT; CDR3aa: CASTGLAGVFTDTQYF
j_gene: TRBJ2-7; abundance: few; v_gene: TRBV7-9; d_gene: NA; CDR3nt: TGTGCCAGCAGCTTAGATGGGGAGACTCTAAAAGACGAGCAGTACTTC; CDR3aa: CASSLDGETLKDEQYF
j_gene: TRBJ1-1; abundance: many; v_gene: TRBV6-6; d_gene: NA; CDR3nt: TGTGCCAGCAGTTACTTTAAAAACAGGTTCGACTTGAACACTGAAGCTTTCTTT; CDR3aa: CASSYFKNRFDLNTEAFF
j_gene: TRBJ2-3; abundance: many; v_gene: TRBV20-1; d_gene: NA; CDR3nt: TGCAGTGCTAGGGGACTCTCCACAGATACGCAGTATTTT; CDR3aa: CSARGLSTDTQYF
j_gene: TRBJ2-1; abundance: NA; v_gene: TRBV11-2; d_gene: NA; CDR3nt: TGTGCCAGCAGCCCAACAACCTTTATCCAGATCTTC; CDR3aa: CASSPTTFIQIF
j_gene: TRBJ2-7; abundance: many; v_gene: TRBV7-2; d_gene: TRBD1; CDR3nt: TGTGCCAGCAGGTCCGGACAGGGAGGATACGAGCAGTACTTC; CDR3aa: CASRSGQGGYEQYF
j_gene: TRBJ2-1; abundance: once; v_gene: TRBV5-1; d_gene: NA; CDR3nt: TGCGCCAGCAGCTTCCGGGGAACGAACAATGAGCAGTTCTTC; CDR3aa: CASSFRGTNNEQFF
j_gene: TRBJ2-2; abundance: NA; v_gene: TRBV20-1; d_gene: TRBD2; CDR3nt: TGCAGTGCTAGACCCCGACTAGCGGGAGCCACCGGGGAGCTGTTTTTT; CDR3aa: CSARPRLAGATGELFF
j_gene: TRBJ2-7; abundance: NA; v_gene: TRBV27; d_gene: NA; CDR3nt: TGTGCCAGCAGTTTATTCCCCACTGGAGGGTACGAGCAGTACTTC; CDR3aa: CASSLFPTGGYEQYF
j_gene: TRBJ2-5; abundance: few; v_gene: TRBV2; d_gene: NA; CDR3nt: TGTGCCAGCAGTGAAAATAGGGCTGCACAAGAGACCCAGTACTTC; CDR3aa: CASSENRAAQETQYF
j_gene: TRBJ1-1; abundance: many; v_gene: TRBV7-2; d_gene: NA; CDR3nt: TGTGCCAGCAGCTACTTTCTTATGAACACTGAAGCTTTCTTT; CDR3aa: CASSYFLMNTEAFF
j_gene: TRBJ2-1; abundance: few; v_gene: TRBV4-3; d_gene: NA; CDR3nt: TGCGCCAGCAGCCAAGAGGGGGGCAATGAGCAGTTCTTC; CDR3aa: CASSQEGGNEQFF
j_gene: TRBJ2-1; abundance: many; v_gene: TRBV6-5; d_gene: TRBD2; CDR3nt: TGTGCCAGCAGCTTAGCGGGAGGGCCATACAATGAGCAGTTCTTC; CDR3aa: CASSLAGGPYNEQFF
j_gene: TRBJ1-1; abundance: NA; v_gene: TRBV29-1; d_gene: NA; CDR3nt: TGCAGCGTTGCGTGGGGTATGAACACTGAAGCTTTCTTT; CDR3aa: CSVAWGMNTEAFF
j_gene: TRBJ1-5; abundance: few; v_gene: TRBV19; d_gene: NA; CDR3nt: TGTGCCAGTCACCCGGAGGAAGGGCCCCAGCATTTT; CDR3aa: CASHPEEGPQHF
j_gene: TRBJ2-2; abundance: few; v_gene: TRBV7-9; d_gene: NA; CDR3nt: TGTGCCAGCAGTCCGGGGGAGGCCGGGGAGCTGTTTTTT; CDR3aa: CASSPGEAGELFF
j_gene: TRBJ2-5; abundance: once; v_gene: TRBV5-1; d_gene: NA; CDR3nt: TGCGCCAGCAGCCAGGACGGCAACCCGGAGGAGACCCAGTACTTC; CDR3aa: CASSQDGNPEETQYF
j_gene: TRBJ2-6; abundance: many; v_gene: TRBV7-2; d_gene: TRBD2; CDR3nt: TGTGCCAGCACCATAACTAGCGGGAGGGCCGGGGCCAACGTCCTGACTTTC; CDR3aa: CASTITSGRAGANVLTF
j_gene: TRBJ2-1; abundance: many; v_gene: TRBV6-1; d_gene: NA; CDR3nt: TGTGCCAGTGAAGACAGGCGGGAGAATGAGCAGTTCTTC; CDR3aa: CASEDRRENEQFF